Below, 17 T cell receptor beta chains from the same sample are listed, as sequenced in a study of T-cell memory formation after mild COVID-19. TCRdb independently ran MiXCR on the 5' RACE reads; one entry per CDR3 protein. The table has about 340,000 distinct CDR3 sequences, roughly an eighth seen once. Sequenced material: PBMCs or a T cell subset sorted from them (not recorded which). These receptors all come from a man aged 18 to 35 who had mild COVID-19 (a few samples of this study predate the infection). Cell type and time point are not known.

CDR3 amino acids: CASSLLQDNQPQHF. CDR3 DNA: TGTGCCAGCAGCTTGCTTCAGGACAATCAGCCCCAGCATTTT. The V gene is TRBV5-6, the J gene TRBJ1-5; D gene uncertain. Germline loops: CDR1 SGHDT, CDR2 YYEEEE. CDR3 length: 14 residues. Trimming took off 1 base at V and 3 bases at J, with 8 bases between the two ends.

The chain has TRBV5-4 and TRBJ2-3; 9 nucleotides match TRBD1. CDR1 is SGHNT and CDR2 is YYREEE in the germline V gene (reference sequence). The CDR3 has 15 amino acids. The V gene end was trimmed by 4 bases and the J gene end by 5 bases; junction bases not matched to a gene: 8. The DNA for the CDR3 is TGTGCCAGCAGCCTTACAGGGGGCGCGGAAGATACGCAGTATTTT. It translates to CASSLTGGAEDTQYF.

The V gene is TRBV20-1, the J gene TRBJ2-1, with TRBD2 identical over 10 bases. The V gene end was trimmed by 5 bases and the J gene end by 12 bases; junction bases not matched to a gene: 10. This CDR3 is built from 13 residues. Germline CDR1 DFQATT, CDR2 SNEGSKA (reference sequence). In nucleotides, the CDR3 is TGCAGTGCTTCAGCTCCTAGCGGGGGCGGGCAGTTCTTC. Protein: CSASAPSGGGQFF.

The V gene is TRBV27, the J gene TRBJ1-5; 8 bases match TRBD1. The V gene's germline CDR1 is MNHEY and CDR2 SMNVEV (reference sequence). Germline trimming cut 7 bases from V and 7 bases from J; bases unmatched to any gene: 9. This CDR3 region has 14 residues. CDR3 DNA: TGTGCCAGCAAGGACAGGGCGCAGGAGCAGCCCCAGCATTTT. Translation: CASKDRAQEQPQHF.

Only a few counts were recorded for this clonotype. The chain combines TRBV27 with TRBJ2-3; TRBD2 agrees at 11 bases. The germline CDR1 and CDR2 sequences are MNHEY and SMNVEV (reference sequence). CDR3 size: 15 residues. The V gene end was trimmed by 4 bases and the J gene end by 6 bases; junction bases not matched to a gene: 6. The CDR3 loop is CASSSPSGGLDTQYF. CDR3 nucleotides: TGTGCCAGCAGTTCCCCTAGCGGGGGGTTGGATACGCAGTATTTT.

This clonotype was counted between two and nine times. The V gene is TRBV5-1, the J gene TRBJ1-1, with TRBD1 as a possible D gene (6 bases). CDR1 is SGHRS, CDR2 YFSETQ, per germline. Trimming took off 3 bases at V and 4 bases at J, with 13 bases between the two ends. This CDR3 is built from 14 residues. The CDR3 loop reads CASSSQGYGTEAFF. CDR3 DNA: TGCGCCAGCAGCTCCCAGGGGTATGGCACTGAAGCTTTCTTT.

V is TRBV15 and J is TRBJ2-3; D unclear. CDR1 and CDR2 from the germline V gene are LNHNV and YYDKDF (reference sequence). Between the trimmed V and J ends, which lost 3 bases and 0 bases, there was a span of 4 bases. This CDR3 region has 13 residues. The CDR3: CATSRESTDTQYF. The CDR3 bases are TGTGCCACCAGCAGGGAAAGCACAGATACGCAGTATTTT.

This clonotype was seen many times. This rearrangement joins TRBV5-1 to TRBJ2-3; 10 bases align to TRBD2. This CDR3 region has 15 residues. V was clipped by 2 bases and J by 5 bases; unmatched bases: 5. Germline V gives CDR1 SGHRS, CDR2 YFSETQ. CDR3 nucleotides: TGCGCCAGCAGCTTACTAGCGGGGATTGGAGATACGCAGTATTTT. Protein sequence: CASSLLAGIGDTQYF.

This clonotype showed up many times. The V and J genes are TRBV5-6 and TRBJ2-4, with unresolved D. The germline V gene has CDR1 SGHDT and CDR2 YYEEEE. Trimming left V 2 bases short and J 4 bases short, with 10 bases between. CDR3 length: 14 residues. The CDR3 loop is CASSFSSEKNIQYF. CDR3 in DNA: TGTGCCAGCAGCTTTTCATCAGAAAAAAACATTCAGTACTTC.

The J gene is TRBJ1-2, the V gene TRBV7-2; possibly TRBD1 for D (5 bases). Per germline, CDR1 SGHTA and CDR2 FQGNSA. Trimming shortened V by 3 bases and J by 4 bases, and 15 bases separated the two germline ends. The CDR3 has 15 amino acids. This CDR3 is CASSFSRAAAYGYTF. DNA of the CDR3: TGTGCCAGCAGCTTTTCCAGGGCAGCTGCCTATGGCTACACCTTC.

The table lists this clonotype with a few counts. The chain is built from TRBV5-1 and TRBJ2-2; D possibly corresponds to TRBD2 (5 bases). V was shortened by 4 bases and J by 0 bases, with 10 bases between the two germline ends. The CDR3 runs 15 residues. The germline CDR1 and CDR2 sequences are SGHRS and YFSETQ. CDR3 residues: CASSGGASNTGELFF. DNA of the CDR3: TGCGCCAGCAGCGGAGGAGCCTCGAACACCGGGGAGCTGTTTTTT.

This clonotype was seen repeatedly, ten times or more. The chain employs TRBV7-3 and TRBJ2-3; 10 nucleotides agree with TRBD1. The trim removed 0 bases at V and 3 bases at J, leaving 0 bases unmatched. This CDR3 comprises 15 residues. Looked up from germline, CDR1 is SGHTA and CDR2 is FQGTGA. The CDR3 DNA reads as TGTGCCAGCAGCTTAACGGGACAGGGGACAGATACGCAGTATTTT. Translation gives CASSLTGQGTDTQYF.

The chain couples TRBV9 to TRBJ2-3, with D perhaps matching TRBD1 (6 bases). The CDR3 is 16 amino acids. The V end lost 3 bases, the J end lost 2 bases, and 16 bases lay between the germline ends. Germline V gives CDR1 SGDLS, CDR2 YYNGEE. CDR3 nucleotides: TGTGCCAGCAGCGCCGAGACAGGAGACTACACAGATACGCAGTATTTT. Its translation is CASSAETGDYTDTQYF.

The chain is built from TRBV6-2 or TRBV6-3 and TRBJ2-5, with D unclear. V lost 2 bases to trimming and J lost 1 base, with 8 bases between them. Per germline, CDR1 MNHEY and CDR2 SVGEGT. The CDR3 is 14 residues long. The CDR3: CASSYLGTQETQYF. CDR3 nucleotides: TGTGCCAGCAGTTACCTGGGAACCCAAGAGACCCAGTACTTC.

The V gene is TRBV11-2, the J gene TRBJ1-2; TRBD1 matches 7 bases. The length of the CDR3 is 15 residues. In germline, CDR1 is SGHAT, CDR2 FQNNGV. J was trimmed by 0 bases and V by 5 bases; bases with no gene match: 6. CDR3 coding DNA: TGTGCCAGCAGCACAAACAGGGGTACTAACTATGGCTACACCTTC. Its protein product is CASSTNRGTNYGYTF.

The rearrangement joins TRBV7-8 to TRBJ2-6; D possibly matches TRBD1 or TRBD2 (5 bases each). Per germline, CDR1 SGHVS and CDR2 FQNEAQ. Trimming removed 2 bases from V and 0 bases from J, with 17 bases in between. The CDR3 is 19 residues long. In DNA, the CDR3 is TGTGCCAGCAGCTTACCCGGACACAGCGGATACTCTGGGGCCAACGTCCTGACTTTC. It is translated as CASSLPGHSGYSGANVLTF.

The genes are TRBV5-1 and TRBJ2-7, with D unclear. The CDR3 consists of 14 residues. The germline V gene encodes CDR1 SGHRS and CDR2 YFSETQ. V shed 0 bases and J shed 2 bases, with 9 bases lying between them. The DNA for the CDR3 is TGCGCCAGCAGCTTGGAGCCAGCGACCTACGAGCAGTACTTC. Protein: CASSLEPATYEQYF.